The T cell receptor (beta chain) under discussion was sequenced for a study of cytomegalovirus exposure and HLA in healthy donors. The PCR used 60 Vbeta and 13 Jbeta primers. Source study methods: Unique TCR beta chains totaled some 80 million in a later count, with roughly 11 million of them shared. Profiled with immunoSEQ multiplex PCR; TCRdb holds only in-frame clones, not every one. V, J and clone size derive from that table, while D and trimming were established from the DNA sequence. Of some 180,000 clones listed, 80% to 85% are singletons. As to this clone: The antigen is undetermined.

Notes on the study in general: Most TCRs appeared rarely, but some public TCRs recurred in many donors.

The CDR3 loop spans 16 amino acids. The germline V and J ends were trimmed by 0 bases and 4 bases, with 13 bases remaining between them. The germline gives CDR1 LGHNA, CDR2 YSLEER. The chain uses TRBV4-3 and TRBJ1-3, with D tentatively TRBD1 (5 bases). Sequences were obtained from PBMCs. The TCR originated in a woman younger than 35 in good health and CMV-seronegative. The CDR3, as DNA: TGCGCCAGCAGCCAAGATCTGCGCGGGGCCGGAAACACCATATATTTT. As protein: CASSQDLRGAGNTIYF.